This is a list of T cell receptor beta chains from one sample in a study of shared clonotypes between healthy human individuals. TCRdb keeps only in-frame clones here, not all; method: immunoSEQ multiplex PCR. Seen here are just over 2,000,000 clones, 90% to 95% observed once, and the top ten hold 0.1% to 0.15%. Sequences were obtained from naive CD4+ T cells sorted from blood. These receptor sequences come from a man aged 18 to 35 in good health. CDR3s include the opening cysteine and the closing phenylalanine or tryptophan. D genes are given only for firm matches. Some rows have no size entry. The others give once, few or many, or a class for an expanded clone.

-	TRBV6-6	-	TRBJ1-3	CASSFSGPSGNTIYF	TGTGCCAGCAGCTTTTCAGGGCCCTCTGGAAACACCATATATTTT
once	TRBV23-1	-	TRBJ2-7	CATPVAEPQREQYF	TGCGCCACCCCCGTGGCGGAACCCCAACGCGAGCAGTACTTC
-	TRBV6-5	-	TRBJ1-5	CATRRGPNQPQHF	TGTGCCACCCGACGGGGACCCAATCAGCCCCAGCATTTT
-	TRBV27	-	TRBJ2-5	CASSLSGQRAGLKTQYF	TGTGCCAGCAGTTTATCGGGACAGAGAGCGGGACTGAAGACCCAGTACTTC
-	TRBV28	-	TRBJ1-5	CASRHASGPYQPQHF	TGTGCCAGCAGACACGCCTCTGGGCCGTATCAGCCCCAGCATTTT
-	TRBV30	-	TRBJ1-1	CAWSMARGNTEAFF	TGTGCCTGGAGTATGGCCCGAGGGAACACTGAAGCTTTCTTT
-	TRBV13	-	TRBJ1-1	CASSALRVRSGTEAFF	TGTGCCAGCAGCGCGCTCAGGGTCAGATCGGGCACTGAAGCTTTCTTT
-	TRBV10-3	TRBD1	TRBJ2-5	CAISSGGSQETQYF	TGTGCCATCAGTTCAGGGGGCAGCCAAGAGACCCAGTACTTC
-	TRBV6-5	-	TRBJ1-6	CASSPFQGNSPLHF	TGTGCCAGCAGCCCATTCCAGGGGAATTCACCCCTCCACTTT
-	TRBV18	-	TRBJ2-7	CASSPQGRNYEQYF	TGTGCCAGCTCACCCCAGGGACGGAACTACGAGCAGTACTTC
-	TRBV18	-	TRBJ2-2	CASSRGRPNTGELFF	TGTGCCAGCTCAAGGGGACGTCCGAACACCGGGGAGCTGTTTTTT
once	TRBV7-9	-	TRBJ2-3	CASSLAEGGTDTQYF	TGTGCCAGCAGCTTAGCTGAGGGCGGCACAGATACGCAGTATTTT
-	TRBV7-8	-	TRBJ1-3	CASRSSSGNTIYF	TGTGCCAGTAGGAGCAGCTCTGGAAACACCATATATTTT
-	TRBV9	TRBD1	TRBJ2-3	CASSTRGDRGGDTQYF	TGTGCCAGCAGCACGAGGGGGGACAGGGGTGGAGATACGCAGTATTTT
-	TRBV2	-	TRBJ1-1	CASSEDPNTEAFF	TGTGCCAGCAGTGAAGACCCGAACACTGAAGCTTTCTTT
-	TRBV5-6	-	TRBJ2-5	CASSLGGAETQYF	TGTGCCAGCAGCTTGGGAGGGGCGGAGACCCAGTACTTC
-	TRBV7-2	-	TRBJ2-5	CASSLVSGLYQETQYF	TGTGCCAGCAGCTTAGTGTCAGGGTTATACCAAGAGACCCAGTACTTC
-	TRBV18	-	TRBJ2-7	CASSPTGGEQYF	TGTGCCAGCTCACCTACCGGGGGCGAGCAGTACTTC
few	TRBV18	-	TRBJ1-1	CASSPSRGNTEAFF	TGTGCCAGCTCACCAAGCAGGGGGAACACTGAAGCTTTCTTT
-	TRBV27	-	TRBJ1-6	CASSLGASGQFNSPLHF	TGTGCCAGCAGTTTGGGGGCAAGCGGACAGTTTAATTCACCCCTCCACTTT
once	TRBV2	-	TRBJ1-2	CASSEGGKPPNYGYTF	TGTGCCAGCAGTGAGGGAGGAAAACCCCCCAACTATGGCTACACCTTC
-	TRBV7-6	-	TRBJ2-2	CASSLQGTTGELFF	TGTGCCAGCAGCTTACAGGGGACCACCGGGGAGCTGTTTTTT
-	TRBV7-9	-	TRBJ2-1	CASSFHGDEQFF	TGTGCCAGCAGCTTCCATGGGGATGAGCAGTTCTTC
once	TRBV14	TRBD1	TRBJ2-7	CASSHRDRATYEQYF	TGTGCCAGCAGCCACCGGGACAGGGCCACCTACGAGCAGTACTTC
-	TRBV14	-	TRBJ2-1	CASSQVAGKYNEQFF	TGTGCCAGCAGCCAAGTAGCTGGAAAATACAATGAGCAGTTCTTC
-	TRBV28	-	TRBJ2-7	CASSFISRGTYEQYF	TGTGCCAGCAGTTTTATCAGTCGGGGGACCTACGAGCAGTACTTC
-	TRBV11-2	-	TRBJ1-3	CASSLRGPGNTIYF	TGTGCCAGCAGCTTACGGGGTCCCGGAAACACCATATATTTT
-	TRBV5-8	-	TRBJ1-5	CASSYGSYRAGRNQPQHF	TGTGCCAGCAGCTACGGCAGCTACAGGGCAGGGCGCAATCAGCCCCAGCATTTT
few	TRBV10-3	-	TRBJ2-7	CAISEYGYEQYF	TGTGCCATCAGTGAGTACGGCTACGAGCAGTACTTC
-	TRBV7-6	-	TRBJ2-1	CASSPWGEWNEQFF	TGTGCCAGCAGCCCGTGGGGGGAGTGGAATGAGCAGTTCTTC
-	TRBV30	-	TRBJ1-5	CAWRASPDQPQHF	TGTGCCTGGAGGGCCAGCCCCGATCAGCCCCAGCATTTT
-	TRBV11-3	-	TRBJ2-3	CASSTSRSTDTQYF	TGTGCCAGCAGTACTAGCCGAAGCACAGATACGCAGTATTTT
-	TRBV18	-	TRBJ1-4	CASSPSKDSWNEKLFF	TGTGCCAGCTCACCTTCGAAGGACAGTTGGAATGAAAAACTGTTTTTT
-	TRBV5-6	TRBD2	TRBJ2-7	CASSLDWTSGPYEQYF	TGTGCCAGCAGCTTGGATTGGACTAGCGGACCCTACGAGCAGTACTTC
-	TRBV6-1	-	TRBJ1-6	CASTQQGPYNSPLHF	TGTGCCAGCACCCAACAGGGCCCTTATAATTCACCCCTCCACTTT
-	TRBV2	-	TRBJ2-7	CASTEIGGPQYF	TGTGCCAGCACCGAGATCGGAGGACCGCAGTACTTC
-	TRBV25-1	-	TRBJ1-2	CASSGSGSNYGYTF	TGTGCCAGCAGTGGCAGTGGGTCTAACTATGGCTACACCTTC
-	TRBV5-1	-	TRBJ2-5	CASSLGGIQETQYF	TGCGCCAGCAGCTTGGGAGGGATACAAGAGACCCAGTACTTC
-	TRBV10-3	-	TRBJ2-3	CAISDGGSDTQYF	TGTGCCATCAGTGACGGAGGCAGCGATACGCAGTATTTT
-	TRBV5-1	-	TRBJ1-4	CASSLEAGWREKLFF	TGCGCCAGCAGCTTGGAGGCAGGGTGGCGTGAAAAACTGTTTTTT
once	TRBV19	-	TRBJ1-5	CASSLNSNQPQHF	TGTGCCAGTAGTTTAAACAGCAATCAGCCCCAGCATTTT
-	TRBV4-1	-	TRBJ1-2	CASSQGRTTHNYGYTF	TGCGCCAGCAGCCAAGGCCGGACAACCCATAACTATGGCTACACCTTC
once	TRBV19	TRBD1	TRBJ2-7	CASSAHRGAYEQYF	TGTGCCAGTAGTGCCCACAGGGGAGCCTACGAGCAGTACTTC
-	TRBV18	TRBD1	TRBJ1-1	CASSPRIQGALYTEAFF	TGTGCCAGCTCACCAAGAATCCAGGGGGCGTTGTACACTGAAGCTTTCTTT
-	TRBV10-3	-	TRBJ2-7	CAISGRISYEQYF	TGTGCCATCAGTGGACGGATATCCTACGAGCAGTACTTC
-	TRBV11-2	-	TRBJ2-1	CASSLDGNGYNEQFF	TGTGCCAGCAGCTTAGATGGGAACGGCTACAATGAGCAGTTCTTC
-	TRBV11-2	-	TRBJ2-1	CASSLDLGGQFF	TGTGCCAGCAGCTTAGACCTGGGGGGGCAGTTCTTC